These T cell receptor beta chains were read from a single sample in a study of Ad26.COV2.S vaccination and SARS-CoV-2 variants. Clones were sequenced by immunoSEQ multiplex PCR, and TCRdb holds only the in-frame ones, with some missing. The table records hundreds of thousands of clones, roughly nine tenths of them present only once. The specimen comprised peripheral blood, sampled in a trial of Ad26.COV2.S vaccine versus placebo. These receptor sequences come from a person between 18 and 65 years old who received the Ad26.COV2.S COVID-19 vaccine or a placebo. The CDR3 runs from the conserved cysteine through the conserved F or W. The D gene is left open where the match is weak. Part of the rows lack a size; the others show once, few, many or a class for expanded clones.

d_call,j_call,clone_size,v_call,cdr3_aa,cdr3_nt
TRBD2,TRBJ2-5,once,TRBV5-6,CASSRPSGRREETQYF,TGTGCCAGCAGCCGGCCTAGCGGGAGACGGGAAGAGACCCAGTACTTC
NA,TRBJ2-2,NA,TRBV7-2,CASSDGPYTGELFF,TGTGCCAGCAGCGACGGACCGTACACCGGGGAGCTGTTTTTT
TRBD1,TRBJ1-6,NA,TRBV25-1,CASTPADRETSPLHF,TGTGCCAGCACCCCAGCGGACAGGGAGACTTCACCCCTCCACTTT
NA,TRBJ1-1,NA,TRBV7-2,CASSLRQANTEAFF,TGTGCCAGCAGCTTACGGCAGGCCAACACTGAAGCTTTCTTT
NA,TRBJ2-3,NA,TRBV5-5,CASSLEFPDTQYF,TGTGCCAGCAGCTTGGAGTTCCCAGATACGCAGTATTTT
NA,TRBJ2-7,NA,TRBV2,CASSQNPASSYEQYF,TGTGCCAGCAGTCAGAATCCGGCGAGCTCCTACGAGCAGTACTTC
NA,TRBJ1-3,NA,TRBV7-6,CASSPGHGNTIYF,TGTGCCAGCAGCCCTGGTCATGGAAACACCATATATTTT
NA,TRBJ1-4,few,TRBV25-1,CASSDSPGGRSNEKLFF,TGTGCCAGCAGTGATTCCCCTGGGGGACGCAGTAATGAAAAACTGTTTTTT
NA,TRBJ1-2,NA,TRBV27,CASSLSSGSYYGYTF,TGTGCCAGCAGTTTATCATCGGGTTCGTACTATGGCTACACCTTC
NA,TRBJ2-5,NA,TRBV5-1,CASSLAGTEEETQYF,TGCGCCAGCAGCCTCGCGGGGACGGAGGAAGAGACCCAGTACTTC
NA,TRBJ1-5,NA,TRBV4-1,CASSPGLDQPQHF,TGCGCCAGCAGCCCCGGGTTGGATCAGCCCCAGCATTTT
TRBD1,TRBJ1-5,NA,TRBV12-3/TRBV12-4,CASSSGGQPQHF,TGTGCCAGCAGCTCAGGGGGTCAGCCCCAGCATTTT
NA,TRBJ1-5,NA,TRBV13,CASSPRGGWEPQHF,TGTGCCAGCAGCCCAAGGGGGGGGTGGGAGCCCCAGCATTTT
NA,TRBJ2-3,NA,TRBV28,CASSLGAESTDTQYF,TGTGCCAGCAGTTTGGGAGCCGAGAGCACAGATACGCAGTATTTT
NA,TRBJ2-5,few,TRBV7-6,CASSFVDQETQYF,TGTGCCAGCAGCTTCGTGGACCAAGAGACCCAGTACTTC
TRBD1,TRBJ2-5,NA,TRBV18,CASSPANRGRQAETQYF,TGTGCCAGCTCACCAGCTAACAGGGGGCGGCAGGCAGAGACCCAGTACTTC
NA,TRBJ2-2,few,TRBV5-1,CASSPIRDTGELFF,TGCGCCAGCAGCCCCATAAGAGACACCGGGGAGCTGTTTTTT
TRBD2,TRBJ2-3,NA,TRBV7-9,CASSRGLAGGPYPPDTQYF,TGTGCCAGCAGCCGAGGACTAGCGGGGGGGCCGTACCCCCCAGATACGCAGTATTTT
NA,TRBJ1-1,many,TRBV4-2,CASSPWEGMNTEAFF,TGTGCCAGCAGCCCATGGGAGGGGATGAACACTGAAGCTTTCTTT
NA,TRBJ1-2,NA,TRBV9,CASSVGGMGRGGTNYGYTF,TGTGCCAGCAGCGTAGGGGGAATGGGCAGGGGAGGAACTAACTATGGCTACACCTTC
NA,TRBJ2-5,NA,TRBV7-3,CASSPGASGQETQYF,TGTGCCAGCAGCCCAGGGGCTAGCGGCCAAGAGACCCAGTACTTC
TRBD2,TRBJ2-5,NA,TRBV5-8,CASRGPGTSGQETQYF,TGTGCCAGCAGGGGTCCCGGGACTAGCGGCCAAGAGACCCAGTACTTC
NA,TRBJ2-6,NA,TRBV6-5,CASSYSGGSGANVLTF,TGTGCCAGCAGTTACTCGGGCGGGTCTGGGGCCAACGTCCTGACTTTC
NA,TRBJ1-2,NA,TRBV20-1,CSAIEGIYGYTF,TGCAGTGCTATTGAGGGGATCTATGGCTACACCTTC
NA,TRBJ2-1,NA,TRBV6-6,CASSYRQGGMNEQFF,TGTGCCAGCAGTTACCGGCAGGGGGGTATGAATGAGCAGTTCTTC
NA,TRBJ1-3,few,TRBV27,CASSLTRGSGNTIYF,TGTGCCAGCAGTTTGACAAGAGGGTCTGGAAACACCATATATTTT
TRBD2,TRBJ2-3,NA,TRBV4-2,CASSQDRIAGGSSTDTQYF,TGTGCCAGCAGCCAAGATCGGATAGCGGGGGGATCTAGCACAGATACGCAGTATTTT
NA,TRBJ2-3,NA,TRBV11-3,CASSFPSTDTQYF,TGTGCCAGCAGCTTTCCTAGCACAGATACGCAGTATTTT
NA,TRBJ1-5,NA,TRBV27,CASSFVPYQPQHF,TGTGCCAGCAGTTTCGTCCCGTATCAGCCCCAGCATTTT
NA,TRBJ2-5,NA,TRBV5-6,CASTLRSYQETQYF,TGTGCCAGCACCCTTCGGTCGTACCAAGAGACCCAGTACTTC
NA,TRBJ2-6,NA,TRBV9,CASSFAVAGANVLTF,TGTGCCAGCAGCTTTGCAGTTGCTGGGGCCAACGTCCTGACTTTC
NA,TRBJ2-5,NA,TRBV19,CASSDLVETQYF,TGTGCCAGTAGCGACCTGGTGGAGACCCAGTACTTC
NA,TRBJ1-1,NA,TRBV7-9,CASSLVPGGGTEAFF,TGTGCCAGCAGCTTAGTACCGGGTGGAGGGACTGAAGCTTTCTTT
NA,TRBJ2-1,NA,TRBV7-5,CARSFERTSNEQFF,TGTGCCAGAAGCTTTGAAAGGACTAGCAATGAGCAGTTCTTC
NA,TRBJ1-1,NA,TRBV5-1,CASSSIGQTNTEAFF,TGCGCCAGCAGCTCCATCGGACAGACGAACACTGAAGCTTTCTTT
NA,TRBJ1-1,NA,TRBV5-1,CASSLGEDGTEAFF,TGCGCCAGCAGCTTGGGAGAGGATGGCACTGAAGCTTTCTTT
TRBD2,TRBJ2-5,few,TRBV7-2,CASSLGGLAVQETQYF,TGTGCCAGCAGCTTAGGGGGACTAGCGGTGCAAGAGACCCAGTACTTC
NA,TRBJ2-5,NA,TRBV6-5,CASPLEGNQETQYF,TGTGCCAGCCCCCTAGAGGGGAACCAAGAGACCCAGTACTTC
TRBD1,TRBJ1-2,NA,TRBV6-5,CASSYPTGASYTF,TGTGCCAGCAGTTACCCTACAGGGGCAAGCTACACCTTC
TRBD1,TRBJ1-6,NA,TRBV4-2,CASSQETGHWTNSPLHF,TGTGCCAGCAGCCAAGAGACAGGGCACTGGACCAATTCACCCCTCCACTTT
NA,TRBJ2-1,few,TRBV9,CASSVDPYNEQFF,TGTGCCAGCAGCGTAGATCCCTACAATGAGCAGTTCTTC
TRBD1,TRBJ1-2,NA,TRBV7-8,CASSLDWRGTGRGYTF,TGTGCCAGCAGCTTAGACTGGAGGGGGACAGGGAGAGGCTACACCTTC
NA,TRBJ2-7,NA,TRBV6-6,CASSGPGRTSYEQYF,TGTGCCAGTTCGGGCCCGGGACGGACAAGCTACGAGCAGTACTTC
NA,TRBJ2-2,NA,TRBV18,CASSPGLIRGTGELFF,TGTGCCAGCTCACCCGGACTCATAAGGGGCACCGGGGAGCTGTTTTTT
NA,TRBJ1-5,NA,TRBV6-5,CASSPTILQPQHF,TGTGCCAGCAGTCCAACAATACTACAGCCCCAGCATTTT
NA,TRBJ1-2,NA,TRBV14,CASSPRSGKGGYTF,TGTGCCAGCAGCCCCCGGTCAGGGAAAGGGGGCTACACCTTC
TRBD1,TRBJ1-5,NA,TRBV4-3,CASSQSGTGGRQPQHF,TGCGCCAGCAGCCAGAGCGGGACAGGGGGCCGACAGCCCCAGCATTTT
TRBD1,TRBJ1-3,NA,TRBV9,CASSVGGTGAGNTIYF,TGTGCCAGCAGCGTAGGAGGGACAGGGGCTGGAAACACCATATATTTT
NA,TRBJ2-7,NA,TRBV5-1,CASSLDRGRVSYEQYF,TGCGCCAGCAGCTTGGACCGAGGGCGCGTCTCCTACGAGCAGTACTTC
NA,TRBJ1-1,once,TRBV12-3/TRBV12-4,CASSSGQSAAFF,TGTGCCAGCAGCTCCGGACAGTCGGCCGCTTTCTTT
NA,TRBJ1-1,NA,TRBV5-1,CASSLDPNTEAFF,TGCGCCAGCAGCCTGGACCCGAACACTGAAGCTTTCTTT
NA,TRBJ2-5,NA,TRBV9,CASSVRVRGETQYF,TGTGCCAGCAGCGTAAGGGTCCGGGGGGAGACCCAGTACTTC
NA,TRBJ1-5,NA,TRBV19,CASSRENQPQHF,TGTGCCAGTAGCAGGGAGAATCAGCCCCAGCATTTT
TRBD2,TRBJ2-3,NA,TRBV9,CASSVDSGGIGTQYF,TGTGCCAGCAGCGTAGATAGCGGGGGAATAGGTACGCAGTATTTT
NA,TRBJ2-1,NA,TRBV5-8,CASSTSTGSNLYNEQFF,TGTGCCAGCAGCACTTCGACAGGTTCCAACCTTTACAATGAGCAGTTCTTC